This paragraph reports one T cell receptor beta chain. CDR1 and CDR2 (germline): SGHTA, FQGNSA. The CDR3 length is 16 residues. J gave up 3 bases and V 5 bases, and 6 bases lay outside the gene matches. This entry is derived from a study of cytomegalovirus exposure and HLA in healthy donors. Primers: 60 Vbeta forward and 13 Jbeta reverse. Sequencing used immunoSEQ multiplex PCR; TCRdb keeps in-frame clones, though not all of them. Of around 150,000 clones in the sample, about 75% are singletons; the top ten hold roughly 1.9%. V usage is TRBV7-2 and J usage is TRBJ2-7; TRBD2 aligns across 14 bases. This TCR derives from a female donor in good health and CMV-seronegative. The sequencing sample was made of PBMCs. CDR3 sequence (DNA): TGTGCCAGCAGCCTTATTGGACTAGCGGGGGGCTACGAGCAGTACTTC. Its translation: CASSLIGLAGGYEQYF.